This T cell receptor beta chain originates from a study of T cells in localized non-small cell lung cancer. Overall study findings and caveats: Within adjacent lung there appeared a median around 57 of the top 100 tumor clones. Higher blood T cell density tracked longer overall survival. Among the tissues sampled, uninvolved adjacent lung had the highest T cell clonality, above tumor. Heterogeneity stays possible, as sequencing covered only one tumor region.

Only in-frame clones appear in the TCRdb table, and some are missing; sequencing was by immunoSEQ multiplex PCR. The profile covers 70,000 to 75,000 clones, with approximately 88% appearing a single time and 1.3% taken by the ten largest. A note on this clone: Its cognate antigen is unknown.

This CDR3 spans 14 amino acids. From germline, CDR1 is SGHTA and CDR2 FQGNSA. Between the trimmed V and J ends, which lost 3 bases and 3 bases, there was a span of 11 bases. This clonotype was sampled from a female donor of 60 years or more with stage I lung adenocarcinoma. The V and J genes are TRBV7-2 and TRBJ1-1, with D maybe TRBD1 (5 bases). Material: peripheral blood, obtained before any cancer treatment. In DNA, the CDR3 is TGTGCCAGCAGCTTTCTGCTAGGGGACACTGAAGCTTTCTTT. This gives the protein CASSFLLGDTEAFF.